Included here is one T cell receptor (beta chain) sequence, with context. The V end was cut by 2 bases, the J end by 0 bases, with 11 bases between. This CDR3 is built from 15 residues. Germline V gene lookup returns CDR1 SGHAT and CDR2 FQNNGV. Sequencing used immunoSEQ multiplex PCR; TCRdb keeps in-frame clones, though not all of them. The table records about 84,000 clones, 82% of them present only once. The entry originates in a study of PD-L1 blockade in urothelial cancer. The source of this sequence is a man between 70 and 80 years old with urothelial cancer. Specimen: PBMCs, collected around atezolizumab (anti-PD-L1) treatment. The chain uses TRBV11-2 and TRBJ2-7; possible D gene TRBD1, 5 bases. CDR3 residues: CASSLRGSLSYEQYF. As DNA, the CDR3 is TGTGCCAGCAGCTTAAGGGGCTCCCTCTCCTACGAGCAGTACTTC.